A selection of T cell receptor beta chains follows, all from one sample in a study of shared clonotypes between healthy human individuals. The data were produced by immunoSEQ multiplex PCR, yet TCRdb's version contains in-frame clones alone and is incomplete. Among about 2.4 million clones listed, over 85% were seen once. Sequenced material: naive CD4+ T cells sorted from blood. These TCRs come from a young man in good health. The CDR3 runs from the conserved cysteine through the conserved F or W. Fields, in order: clone size, J gene, V gene, D gene, CDR3 DNA, CDR3 protein. A D gene is named only where the DNA matches it firmly. Expanded clones get a size class; other rows say once, few or many, or leave the size out.

NA TRBJ1-3 TRBV13 NA TGTGCCAGCAGCTTATCGGGAGTGTCTGGAAACACCATATATTTT CASSLSGVSGNTIYF
NA TRBJ2-2 TRBV5-1 NA TGCGCCAGCAGCTTGGCCGCGGGGACCGGGGAGCTGTTTTTT CASSLAAGTGELFF
NA TRBJ2-7 TRBV19 NA TGTGCCAGTAGTGCATCCTGGACAGGGAGGGAAGCCTACGAGCAGTACTTC CASSASWTGREAYEQYF
NA TRBJ2-1 TRBV29-1 NA TGCAGCGTCCTCAGGGGTAATGAGCAGTTCTTC CSVLRGNEQFF
few TRBJ2-7 TRBV7-2 NA TGTGCCAGCAGCTTAATGGGCGGAGCCTACGAGCAGTACTTC CASSLMGGAYEQYF
NA TRBJ2-7 TRBV9 NA TGTGCCAGCAGCTCCAGTCCGGGACTCACCTACGAGCAGTACTTC CASSSSPGLTYEQYF
NA TRBJ1-2 TRBV19 NA TGTGCCAGTAGTTTTAGAGGCGCGAGGGACTACACCTTC CASSFRGARDYTF
NA TRBJ1-6 TRBV7-9 NA TGTGCCAGCAGCCTCGGGTCTCACCGCTCCTATAATTCACCCCTCCACTTT CASSLGSHRSYNSPLHF
NA TRBJ1-4 TRBV11-2 NA TGTGCCAGCAGCCCGAGGGGGACGTTTTTGGGGAACGCCGGCGAAAAACTGTTTTTT CASSPRGTFLGNAGEKLFF
NA TRBJ1-3 TRBV10-3 TRBD1 TGTGCCTCGACAGGGGGCGCCGCCTCTGGAAACACCATATATTTT CASTGGAASGNTIYF
NA TRBJ1-5 TRBV10-3 NA TGTGCCATCAGTGAGTCGGTCAGCAATCAGCCCCAGCATTTT CAISESVSNQPQHF
NA TRBJ2-6 TRBV29-1 NA TGCAGCGCGGGGGCCAGCGGGGTAGCTGGGGCCAACGTCCTGACTTTC CSAGASGVAGANVLTF
NA TRBJ2-5 TRBV5-1 NA TGCGCCAGCAGGGGGGAAGGACCCTACCTGGGGGAGACCCAGTACTTC CASRGEGPYLGETQYF
NA TRBJ2-5 TRBV5-4 NA TGTGCCAGCAGCGCGGAGGGGGCGAGGTTCCAAGAGACCCAGTACTTC CASSAEGARFQETQYF
NA TRBJ2-7 TRBV7-9 NA TGTGCCAGCAGCTTCGGCCCGAACTCCTACGAGCAGTACTTC CASSFGPNSYEQYF
NA TRBJ2-5 TRBV7-7 NA TGTGCTAGCAGTCCTAGCGCCCAAGAGACCCAGTACTTC CASSPSAQETQYF
NA TRBJ2-7 TRBV5-1 NA TGCGCCAGCAGCTTGGCGGGAGAGGCTCCCTACGAGCAGTACTTC CASSLAGEAPYEQYF
NA TRBJ2-5 TRBV5-1 TRBD2 TGCGCCAGCAGCTACGGAGCGGGAACCCAAGAGACCCAGTACTTC CASSYGAGTQETQYF
NA TRBJ2-7 TRBV10-3 TRBD1 TGTGCCATCAGTGGATTAGGGACAGGGAGCAACGAGCAGTACTTC CAISGLGTGSNEQYF
once TRBJ2-3 TRBV2 TRBD1 TGTGCCAGCAGTGAACGGGACAGGGGTACAGATACGCAGTATTTT CASSERDRGTDTQYF
NA TRBJ2-7 TRBV19 NA TGTGCCAGTAGTGCCTACGGGAGTTCCTACGAGCAGTACTTC CASSAYGSSYEQYF
NA TRBJ2-7 TRBV5-1 TRBD2 TGCGCCAGCAGCTCTTCTACACTAGCGGGAGGGGCCGAGCAGTACTTC CASSSSTLAGGAEQYF
NA TRBJ2-7 TRBV18 TRBD2 TGTGCCAGCTCACTTGGGACTAGCGGGAGCGAAGTATTTTTCTACGAGCAGTACTTC CASSLGTSGSEVFFYEQYF
NA TRBJ2-5 TRBV30 TRBD1 TGTGCCTGGATTACAGGGGTCGGCGGGACCCAGTACTTC CAWITGVGGTQYF
NA TRBJ1-4 TRBV28 NA TGTGCCAGCAGTTTAGGGCGGGATAATGAAAAACTGTTTTTT CASSLGRDNEKLFF
NA TRBJ2-5 TRBV15 TRBD2 TGTGCCACCAGCCGGGGGGAACCCTACCAAGAGACCCAGTACTTC CATSRGEPYQETQYF
NA TRBJ1-1 TRBV6-5 TRBD1 TGTGCCAGCAGTGCAGGAGGGGGCAACACTGAAGCTTTCTTT CASSAGGGNTEAFF
NA TRBJ1-1 TRBV9 NA TGTGCCAGCAGCGTGCAGAGCATGAACACTGAAGCTTTCTTT CASSVQSMNTEAFF
NA TRBJ2-2 TRBV7-8 NA TGTGCCAGCAGCCGTTCAGGGGCGTCCAACACCGGGGAGCTGTTTTTT CASSRSGASNTGELFF
NA TRBJ1-3 TRBV7-2 NA TGTGCCAGCAGCTCTTCGGGACGGGGGAGTACTGGAAACACCATATATTTT CASSSSGRGSTGNTIYF
NA TRBJ2-5 TRBV7-9 NA TGTGCCAGCAGCTTCGCCAGGGGAGCGCAAGAGACCCAGTACTTC CASSFARGAQETQYF
NA TRBJ1-5 TRBV28 TRBD1 TGTGCCAGCCTATCAGACGCACAGGGGGCGCGGAATCAGCCCCAGCATTTT CASLSDAQGARNQPQHF
NA TRBJ2-3 TRBV5-1 TRBD2 TGCGCCAGCAGCTCCTTAGCGGGAGAGATAACAGATACGCAGTATTTT CASSSLAGEITDTQYF